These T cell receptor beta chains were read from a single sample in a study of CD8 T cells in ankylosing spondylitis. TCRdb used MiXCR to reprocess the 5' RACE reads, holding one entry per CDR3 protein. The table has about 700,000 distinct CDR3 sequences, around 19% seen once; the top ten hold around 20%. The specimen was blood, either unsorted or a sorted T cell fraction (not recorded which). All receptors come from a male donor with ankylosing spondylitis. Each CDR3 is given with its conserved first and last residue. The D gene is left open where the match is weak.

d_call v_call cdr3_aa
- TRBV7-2 CASSRPSIPTGELFF
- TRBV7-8 CASSSEGAQETQYF
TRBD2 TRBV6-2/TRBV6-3 CASSLTSAGGWADTQYF
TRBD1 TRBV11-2 CASSKGQGGVVKNIQYF
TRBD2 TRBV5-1 CASSFRAGGPDEQYF
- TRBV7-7 CASSFSSPLHF
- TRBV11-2 CASSSTYYEQYF
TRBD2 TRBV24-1 CATSPLQSSGPWGDEQFF
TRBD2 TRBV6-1 CASSLSGGGFSDTQYF
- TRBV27 CASSWGGAGGAEAFF
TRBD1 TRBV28 CASSIRDRGGETQYF
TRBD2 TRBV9 CASSAGTSGGAGETQYF
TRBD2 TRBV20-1 CSARDREREFSYNEQFF
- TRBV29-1 CSVEVEWVVDTQYF
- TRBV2 CASSELTEETQYF
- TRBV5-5 CASSRIQGTDTQYF
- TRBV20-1 CSASLGGKGETQYF
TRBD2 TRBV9 CASSVELAGNTGELFF
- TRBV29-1 CSVTTGNQPQHF
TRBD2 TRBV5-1 CASSLTPRLAGDEQFF
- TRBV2 CASSELGKTYEQYF
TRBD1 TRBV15 CATSRVGQGASPEQFF
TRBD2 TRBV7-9 CASSAGLAGVDTDTQYF
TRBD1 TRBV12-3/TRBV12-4 CASIPGGQETDTQYF
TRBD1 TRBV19 CASSIGQGYEQYF
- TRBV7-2 CASSLDGDPPLHF
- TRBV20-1 CSARAREAAGPGGYTF
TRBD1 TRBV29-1 CSVEEEVAGGNTEAFF
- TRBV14 CASSQGRDRFQETQYF
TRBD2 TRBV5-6 CASSGTSSNEQFF
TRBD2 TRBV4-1 CASSQDQRAGGYNEQFF
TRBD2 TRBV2 CASTREPPASGGASTGELFF
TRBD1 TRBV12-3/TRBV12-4 CASSLPNTGGYQESQYF
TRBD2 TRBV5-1 CASSWMLAGRADTQYF
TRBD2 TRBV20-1 CSASQVAGGPHEQYF
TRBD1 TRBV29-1 CSVLTGANTEAFF
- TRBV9 CASSLSGTPGYEQYF
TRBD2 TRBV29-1 CSVEASGRWAEQFF
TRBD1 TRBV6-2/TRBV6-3 CASSYPTGGVTGELFF
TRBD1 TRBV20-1 CSARDPGQISYEQYF
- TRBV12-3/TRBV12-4 CASSLSGSNQPQHF
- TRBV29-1 CSVVKTGQQFF
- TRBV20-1 CSARDQSGAETQYF
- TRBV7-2 CASSLNPRAGGEKLFF
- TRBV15 CATSRDIGRDTGELFF
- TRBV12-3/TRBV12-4 CASSFWGDNEQFF
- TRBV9 CASSETPGTSYGYTF
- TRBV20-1 CSARRRSNTEAFF
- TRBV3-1 CASSLLLGDTGELFF
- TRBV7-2 CASSTYTVGFF
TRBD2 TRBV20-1 CSASRGAGGPETQYF
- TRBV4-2 CASSRPEGTGELFF
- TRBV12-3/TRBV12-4 CASSLAWGLSYNEQFF
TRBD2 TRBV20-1 CSARIAGVPEQYF